These T cell receptor beta chains were read from a single sample in a study of blood T cell repertoires in COVID-19. Sequencing used immunoSEQ multiplex PCR; TCRdb keeps in-frame clones, though not all of them. The sample has approximately 250,000 clones, 92% seen once. The sample comprised peripheral blood. These receptor sequences come from a man younger than 40 with COVID-19, enrolled during active disease. The CDR3 runs from the conserved cysteine through the conserved F or W. The D gene is left open where the match is weak. Size is omitted from some rows. Given values are once, few, many or a class for expanded clones.

cdr3_length	d_call	v_call	clone_size	j_call	cdr3_nt	cdr3_aa
15	NA	TRBV10-1	few	TRBJ2-7	TGCGCCAGAAACCCTACTAGGCCTGAAGGCTACGAGCAGTACTTC	CARNPTRPEGYEQYF
11	NA	TRBV27	NA	TRBJ2-7	TGTGCCAGCAGTACAGGGTACGAGCAGTACTTC	CASSTGYEQYF
16	TRBD1	TRBV3-1/TRBV3-2	few	TRBJ1-6	TGTGCCAGCAGCCCCAGGTTCGGGACAGGGGGCTCACCCCTCCACTTT	CASSPRFGTGGSPLHF
14	TRBD1	TRBV5-1	NA	TRBJ1-1	TGCGCCAGCAGCGAACAGGGGAGATGGACTGAAGCTTTCTTT	CASSEQGRWTEAFF
14	TRBD1	TRBV5-6	NA	TRBJ2-7	TGTGCCAGCAGCTTGGGGACAGGAACCTACGAGCAGTACTTC	CASSLGTGTYEQYF
15	TRBD2	TRBV5-4	NA	TRBJ2-7	TGTGCCAGCAGCTCGGGGACTAGCGGGGTGTACGAGCAGTACTTC	CASSSGTSGVYEQYF
12	TRBD1	TRBV10-3	NA	TRBJ2-5	TGTGCGGGGGGACAGGGGCCAGAGACCCAGTACTTC	CAGGQGPETQYF
13	NA	TRBV6-5	NA	TRBJ1-1	TGTGCCAGCAGGGTACAGGGGAACACTGAAGCTTTCTTT	CASRVQGNTEAFF
14	NA	TRBV10-2	NA	TRBJ2-7	TGCGCCAGCAGTGAGTCCAGGGGTAGCTACGAGCAGTACTTC	CASSESRGSYEQYF
14	TRBD1	TRBV27	NA	TRBJ2-7	TGTGCCAGCGGTTGGGGACAGGGCTCCTACGAGCAGTACTTC	CASGWGQGSYEQYF
18	TRBD2	TRBV19	once	TRBJ2-2	TGTGCCAGTAGTATGGCGGGACTAGCGGGGCTGAACACCGGGGAGCTGTTTTTT	CASSMAGLAGLNTGELFF
14	NA	TRBV10-3	NA	TRBJ1-2	TGTGCCATCAAAACAGCTTCTGTCGGCTATGGCTACACCTTC	CAIKTASVGYGYTF
13	NA	TRBV10-3	NA	TRBJ1-4	TGTGCCATCAGTGCCGGAGATGGAGAAAAACTGTTTTTT	CAISAGDGEKLFF
13	TRBD2	TRBV12-3/TRBV12-4	NA	TRBJ2-2	TGTGCCAGCAGAGCGGGGTTCCCCGGGGAGCTGTTTTTT	CASRAGFPGELFF
15	NA	TRBV5-1	NA	TRBJ2-1	TGCGCCAGCAGCTGGAGAGGGCCCAATACGGATGAGCAGTTCTTC	CASSWRGPNTDEQFF
14	NA	TRBV2	NA	TRBJ2-7	TGTGCCAGCAGTGGCCGGGACTCCGCCTACGAGCAGTACTTC	CASSGRDSAYEQYF
15	TRBD1	TRBV3-1/TRBV3-2	NA	TRBJ1-3	TGTGCCAGCAGCCCCGCGACAGGGACTGGAAACACCATATATTTT	CASSPATGTGNTIYF
15	NA	TRBV7-2	NA	TRBJ1-4	TGTGCCAGCAGCTCTCAGTACGGGTTGGGTGAAAAACTGTTTTTT	CASSSQYGLGEKLFF
16	TRBD1	TRBV7-2	NA	TRBJ1-2	TGTGCCAGAGGGCCCCGGGACAGGGGGTCCCACTATGGCTACACCTTC	CARGPRDRGSHYGYTF
16	NA	TRBV6-1	NA	TRBJ1-2	TGTGCCAGCAGTGAATTACCCCGCGGGGAATACTATGGCTACACCTTC	CASSELPRGEYYGYTF
14	NA	TRBV2	NA	TRBJ1-6	TGTGCCAGCCACATACGGGGGGCCAATTCACCCCTCCACTTT	CASHIRGANSPLHF
15	NA	TRBV5-4	NA	TRBJ1-1	TGTGCCAGCACACCGGGACAAAGCAAGAACACTGAAGCTTTCTTT	CASTPGQSKNTEAFF
14	NA	TRBV5-1	NA	TRBJ1-2	TGCGCCAGCAGCCAGGGGACACCTAACTATGGCTACACCTTC	CASSQGTPNYGYTF
18	NA	TRBV9	NA	TRBJ2-2	TGTGCCAGCAGCGTAGGTAGGGGACATGGACTGAACACCGGGGAGCTGTTTTTT	CASSVGRGHGLNTGELFF
16	NA	TRBV7-2	few	TRBJ2-2	TGTGCCAGCAGCTTAGGGGGGCGGGGGACCCCCGGGGAGCTGTTTTTT	CASSLGGRGTPGELFF
15	NA	TRBV6-5	NA	TRBJ2-2	TGTGCCAGCAGTCCCACTTCGGGGAACACCGGGGAGCTGTTTTTT	CASSPTSGNTGELFF
14	TRBD1	TRBV5-1	NA	TRBJ2-7	TGCGCCAGCAGCCCGGGACAGGGTTTCGACGAGCAGTACTTC	CASSPGQGFDEQYF
13	NA	TRBV11-2	NA	TRBJ1-5	TGTGCCAGCAGCTTAGATCTTCGGCAGCCCCAGCATTTT	CASSLDLRQPQHF
15	NA	TRBV10-2	NA	TRBJ1-1	TGCGCCAGCAGTGACTCGACAGTCGGGAACACTGAAGCTTTCTTT	CASSDSTVGNTEAFF
13	TRBD1	TRBV2	NA	TRBJ2-7	TGTGCCAGCAGCAGGGGACAGGGCTACGAGCAGTACTTC	CASSRGQGYEQYF
15	NA	TRBV2	NA	TRBJ2-1	TGTGCCAGCTCGGTACTAGCCATAGCCTACAATGAGCAGTTCTTC	CASSVLAIAYNEQFF
15	NA	TRBV6-6	NA	TRBJ1-2	TGTGCCAGCAGTTACGAAGGACAGTATAACTATGGCTACACCTTC	CASSYEGQYNYGYTF
14	TRBD2	TRBV11-2	NA	TRBJ2-1	TGTGCCAGCAGTGTCGCGGGGGGTTACAATGAGCAGTTCTTC	CASSVAGGYNEQFF
15	TRBD1	TRBV19	NA	TRBJ1-1	TGTGCCAGTCGGACAGGGGGCGAATTTAGTACTGAAGCTTTCTTT	CASRTGGEFSTEAFF
15	NA	TRBV4-2	NA	TRBJ2-3	TGTGCCAGCAGCCAAGCTTTAGGGGGCACAGATACGCAGTATTTT	CASSQALGGTDTQYF
16	TRBD2	TRBV30	NA	TRBJ2-6	TGTGCCTCTGGACTAGCGGGGGGCTCTGGGGCCAACGTCCTGACTTTC	CASGLAGGSGANVLTF
14	NA	TRBV30	NA	TRBJ2-1	TGTGCCTGGAGTGAGGGACTTCCAATCAATGAGCAGTTCTTC	CAWSEGLPINEQFF
15	NA	TRBV24-1	NA	TRBJ2-5	TGTGCCACCAGTGATTCAGCACAGGCCCAAGAGACCCAGTACTTC	CATSDSAQAQETQYF
17	TRBD1	TRBV7-9	NA	TRBJ2-1	TGTGCCAGCAGCCTGGCGAGGGGGCCGGTATCCTACAATGAGCAGTTCTTC	CASSLARGPVSYNEQFF
19	TRBD2	TRBV29-1	NA	TRBJ2-1	TGCAGCGTTGAAAGTTCAGGGATTAGCGGGGGGGCCCTCTACAATGAGCAGTTCTTC	CSVESSGISGGALYNEQFF
13	NA	TRBV5-5	NA	TRBJ1-2	TGTGCCAGCAGCCTGGGTACAGGGTATGGCTACACCTTC	CASSLGTGYGYTF
14	NA	TRBV11-2	NA	TRBJ2-1	TGTGCCAGCAGCTGGGCCCACGGTTACAATGAGCAGTTCTTC	CASSWAHGYNEQFF
14	NA	TRBV9	few	TRBJ2-6	TGTGCCAGCATGGCGGGGGCCGGGGCCAACGTCCTGACTTTC	CASMAGAGANVLTF
13	NA	TRBV6-5	NA	TRBJ1-1	TGTGCCAGCAGTTCCGGACAGACGGATGAAGCTTTCTTT	CASSSGQTDEAFF
15	NA	TRBV5-1	NA	TRBJ2-4	TGCGCCAGCAGTGAACAGGGCGTTGTCAAAAACATTCAGTACTTC	CASSEQGVVKNIQYF
12	NA	TRBV6-5	NA	TRBJ2-1	TGTGCCAGCAGCGCCGAGTCAGGTGAGCAGTTCTTC	CASSAESGEQFF
18	TRBD2	TRBV9	NA	TRBJ2-5	TGTGCCAGCAGCGTAGGAGCGGGGGGGACAAAAAACCAAGAGACCCAGTACTTC	CASSVGAGGTKNQETQYF
13	NA	TRBV19	NA	TRBJ1-2	TGTGCCAGTAGTATGCGGGGGGCGCATGGCTACACCTTC	CASSMRGAHGYTF
13	NA	TRBV3-1/TRBV3-2	NA	TRBJ1-1	TGTGCCAGCAGCTACCAAGGTTTCTCGGGAGCTTTCTTT	CASSYQGFSGAFF
13	NA	TRBV30	NA	TRBJ2-2	TGTGCCTGGAGCCGGACCGCGGGCGGGGAGCTGTTTTTT	CAWSRTAGGELFF